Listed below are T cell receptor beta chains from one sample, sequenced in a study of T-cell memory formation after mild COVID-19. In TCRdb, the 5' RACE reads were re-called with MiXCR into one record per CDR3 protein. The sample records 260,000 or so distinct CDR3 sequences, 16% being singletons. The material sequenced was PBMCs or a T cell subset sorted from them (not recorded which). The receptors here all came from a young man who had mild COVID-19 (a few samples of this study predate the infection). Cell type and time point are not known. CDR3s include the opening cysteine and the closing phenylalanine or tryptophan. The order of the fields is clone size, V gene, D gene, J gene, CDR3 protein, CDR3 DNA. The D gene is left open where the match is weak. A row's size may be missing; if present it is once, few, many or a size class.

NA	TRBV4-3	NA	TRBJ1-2	CASSQEWGNYGYTF	TGCGCCAGCAGCCAAGAATGGGGTAACTATGGCTACACCTTC
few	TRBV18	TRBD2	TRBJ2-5	CASSPTSGGTQETQYF	TGTGCCAGCTCACCAACTAGCGGGGGAACCCAAGAGACCCAGTACTTC
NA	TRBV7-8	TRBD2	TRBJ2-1	CASSNRASAGGYNEQFF	TGTGCCAGCAGCAACCGGGCCTCGGCGGGGGGCTACAATGAGCAGTTCTTC
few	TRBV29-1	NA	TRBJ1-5	CSVGFRGQPQHF	TGCAGCGTTGGTTTCAGGGGTCAGCCCCAGCATTTT
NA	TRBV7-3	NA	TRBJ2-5	CASSLALGETQYF	TGTGCCAGCAGCTTAGCGTTAGGAGAGACCCAGTACTTC
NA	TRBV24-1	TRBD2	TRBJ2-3	CATSDRGTSGATDTQYF	TGTGCCACCAGTGACCGCGGGACTAGCGGGGCCACAGATACGCAGTATTTT
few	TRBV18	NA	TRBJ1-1	CASSVGWTEAFF	TGTGCCAGCTCCGTGGGATGGACTGAAGCTTTCTTT
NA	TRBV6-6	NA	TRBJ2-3	CASSSARTSTQYF	TGTGCCAGCAGCTCAGCGAGGACATCGACGCAGTATTTT
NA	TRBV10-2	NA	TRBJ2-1	CASSESNSHNEQFF	TGCGCCAGCAGTGAGTCGAACTCTCATAATGAGCAGTTCTTC
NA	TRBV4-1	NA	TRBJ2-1	CASSQESGILYNEQFF	TGCGCCAGCAGCCAAGAATCCGGGATCCTCTACAATGAGCAGTTCTTC
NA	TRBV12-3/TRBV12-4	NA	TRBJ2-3	CASSPPRRTDTQYF	TGTGCCAGCAGTCCCCCCAGACGCACAGATACGCAGTATTTT
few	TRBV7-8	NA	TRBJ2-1	CASSISNEQFF	TGTGCCAGCAGCATTAGCAATGAGCAGTTCTTC
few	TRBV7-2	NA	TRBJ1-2	CASSLVVGANYGYTF	TGTGCCAGCAGCTTAGTCGTGGGGGCGAACTATGGCTACACCTTC
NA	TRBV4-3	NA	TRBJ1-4	CAASRVGRDEKLFF	TGCGCCGCCAGCCGAGTAGGGAGGGATGAAAAACTGTTTTTT
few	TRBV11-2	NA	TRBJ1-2	CASSLGPYDRSYGYTF	TGTGCCAGCAGCTTAGGTCCTTACGACAGGTCCTATGGCTACACCTTC
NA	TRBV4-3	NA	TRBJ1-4	CASSQGQRAEKLFF	TGCGCCAGCAGCCAAGGTCAAAGGGCCGAAAAACTGTTTTTT
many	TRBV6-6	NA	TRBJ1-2	CASSYGSYYGYTF	TGTGCCAGCAGTTACGGCAGTTACTATGGCTACACCTTC
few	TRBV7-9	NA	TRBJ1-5	CASSLGASNQPQHF	TGTGCCAGCAGCCTGGGGGCTAGCAATCAGCCCCAGCATTTT
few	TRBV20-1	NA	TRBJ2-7	CSARDLGGREQYF	TGCAGTGCTAGAGATCTGGGGGGCCGCGAGCAGTACTTC
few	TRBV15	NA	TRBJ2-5	CATSRAIGQQETQYF	TGTGCCACCAGCAGGGCTATAGGACAGCAAGAGACCCAGTACTTC
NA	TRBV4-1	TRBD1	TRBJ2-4	CASSQDRVGHIQYF	TGCGCCAGCAGCCAGGACAGGGTGGGGCACATTCAGTACTTC
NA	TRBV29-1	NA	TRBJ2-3	CSVFGSVTTDTQYF	TGCAGCGTTTTTGGCTCGGTCACCACAGATACGCAGTATTTT
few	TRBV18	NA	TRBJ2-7	CASSRGVVGNYEQYF	TGTGCCAGCTCACGGGGAGTCGTGGGGAACTACGAGCAGTACTTC
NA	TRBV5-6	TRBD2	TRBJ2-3	CASSLGRGGLDTQYF	TGTGCCAGCAGCTTAGGTCGCGGGGGGCTAGATACGCAGTATTTT
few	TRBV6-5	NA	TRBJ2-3	CASLSHSTDTQYF	TGTGCCAGCCTATCCCATAGCACAGATACGCAGTATTTT
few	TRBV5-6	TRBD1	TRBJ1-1	CASTGTGGTEAFF	TGTGCCAGCACTGGGACAGGGGGCACTGAAGCTTTCTTT
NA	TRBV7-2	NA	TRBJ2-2	CASSLGRTDPGELFF	TGTGCCAGCAGCTTAGGCCGGACAGATCCCGGGGAGCTGTTTTTT
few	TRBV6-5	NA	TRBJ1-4	CASSETGSEKLFF	TGTGCCAGCAGTGAAACAGGTTCTGAAAAACTGTTTTTT
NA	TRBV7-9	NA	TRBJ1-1	CASSSRMDTEAFF	TGTGCCAGCAGCTCCCGGATGGACACTGAAGCTTTCTTT
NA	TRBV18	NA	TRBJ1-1	CASSPRAGVVEAFF	TGTGCCAGCTCACCCCGGGCAGGGGTGGTTGAAGCTTTCTTT
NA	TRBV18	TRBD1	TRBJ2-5	CASSPTDRGKETQYF	TGTGCCAGCTCGCCAACGGACAGGGGTAAAGAGACCCAGTACTTC
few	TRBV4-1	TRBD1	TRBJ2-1	CASSHSSQGAAEQFF	TGCGCCAGCAGCCATTCGTCACAGGGGGCTGCTGAGCAGTTCTTC
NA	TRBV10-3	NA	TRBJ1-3	CAISEQLGAGSGNTIYF	TGTGCCATCAGCGAACAACTAGGGGCAGGCTCTGGAAACACCATATATTTT
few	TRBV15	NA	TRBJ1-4	CATSGRRTSNEKLFF	TGTGCCACCAGCGGTAGGAGGACGAGTAATGAAAAACTGTTTTTT
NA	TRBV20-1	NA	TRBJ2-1	CSARGLNEQFF	TGCAGTGCTAGAGGACTCAATGAGCAGTTCTTC
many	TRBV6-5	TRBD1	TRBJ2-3	CASSTGTGTDTQYF	TGTGCCAGCAGTACCGGGACAGGCACAGATACGCAGTATTTT
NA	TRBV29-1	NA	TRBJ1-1	CSVGKNTEAFF	TGCAGCGTTGGTAAGAACACTGAAGCTTTCTTT
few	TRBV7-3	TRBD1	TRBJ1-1	CASSTGGEAFF	TGTGCCAGCAGCACAGGGGGAGAAGCTTTCTTT
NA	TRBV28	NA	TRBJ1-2	CASRPPQGYGYTF	TGTGCCAGCAGACCCCCCCAGGGTTATGGCTACACCTTC
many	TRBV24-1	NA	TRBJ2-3	CATSVPGRWTDTQYF	TGTGCCACCAGTGTCCCGGGACGTTGGACAGATACGCAGTATTTT
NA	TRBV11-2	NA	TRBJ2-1	CASAPLLRANEQFF	TGTGCCAGCGCCCCACTCCTCCGGGCGAATGAGCAGTTCTTC
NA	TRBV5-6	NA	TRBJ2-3	CASSFDPRWLARTDTQYF	TGTGCCAGCAGCTTTGACCCCCGGTGGCTAGCACGCACAGATACGCAGTATTTT
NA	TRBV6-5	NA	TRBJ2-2	CASSYSMDSLNTGELFF	TGTGCCAGCAGTTACTCGATGGACAGCCTGAACACCGGGGAGCTGTTTTTT
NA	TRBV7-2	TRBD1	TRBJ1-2	CASSRGQGGSYGYTF	TGTGCCAGCAGCAGAGGACAGGGCGGAAGTTATGGCTACACCTTC
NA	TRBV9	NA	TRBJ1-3	CASSPQRGIGSTIYF	TGTGCCAGCAGCCCCCAGCGAGGGATTGGGTCCACCATATATTTT
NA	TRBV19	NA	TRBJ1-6	CASSGGQYISPLHF	TGTGCCAGTAGTGGAGGACAGTATATTTCACCCCTCCACTTT
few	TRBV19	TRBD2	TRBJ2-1	CASTRLAGGPVEQFF	TGTGCCAGTACGAGGCTAGCGGGGGGGCCGGTTGAGCAGTTCTTC
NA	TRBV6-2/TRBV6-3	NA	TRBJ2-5	CASSYGGLPGETQYF	TGTGCCAGCAGTTACGGCGGGCTTCCAGGGGAGACCCAGTACTTC
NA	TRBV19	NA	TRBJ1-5	CASSLGVRYQPQHF	TGTGCCAGTAGTTTAGGGGTGCGGTACCAGCCCCAGCATTTT
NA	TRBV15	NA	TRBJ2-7	CATSRGFSSYEQYF	TGTGCCACCAGCAGAGGATTTAGCTCCTACGAGCAGTACTTC
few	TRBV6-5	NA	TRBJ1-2	CASSYSKAGSYGYTF	TGTGCCAGCAGTTACTCGAAGGCAGGGTCCTATGGCTACACCTTC
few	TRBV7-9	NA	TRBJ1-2	CASSLALGNYGYTF	TGTGCCAGCAGCTTAGCGCTTGGGAACTATGGCTACACCTTC
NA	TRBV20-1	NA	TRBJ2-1	CSARQPSYNEQFF	TGCAGTGCTAGACAGCCGTCCTACAATGAGCAGTTCTTC